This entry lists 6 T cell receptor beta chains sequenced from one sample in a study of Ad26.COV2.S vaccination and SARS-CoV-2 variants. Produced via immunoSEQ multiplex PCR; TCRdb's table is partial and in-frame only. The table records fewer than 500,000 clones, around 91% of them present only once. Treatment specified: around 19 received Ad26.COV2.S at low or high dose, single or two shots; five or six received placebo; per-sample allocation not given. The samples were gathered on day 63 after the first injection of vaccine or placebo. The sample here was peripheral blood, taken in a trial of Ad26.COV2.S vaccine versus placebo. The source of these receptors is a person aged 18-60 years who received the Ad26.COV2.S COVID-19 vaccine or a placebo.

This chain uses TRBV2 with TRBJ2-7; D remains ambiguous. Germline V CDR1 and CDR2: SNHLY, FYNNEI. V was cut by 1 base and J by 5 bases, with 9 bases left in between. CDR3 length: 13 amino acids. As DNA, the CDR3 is TGTGCCAGCAGTGAAGACCGCACCGACGAGCAGTACTTC. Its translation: CASSEDRTDEQYF.

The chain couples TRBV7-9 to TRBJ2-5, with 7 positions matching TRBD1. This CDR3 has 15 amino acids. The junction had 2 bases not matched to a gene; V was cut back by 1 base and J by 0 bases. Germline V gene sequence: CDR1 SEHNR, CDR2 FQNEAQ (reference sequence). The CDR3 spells CASSLDGQDQETQYF. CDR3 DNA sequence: TGTGCCAGCAGCTTAGACGGACAGGACCAAGAGACCCAGTACTTC.

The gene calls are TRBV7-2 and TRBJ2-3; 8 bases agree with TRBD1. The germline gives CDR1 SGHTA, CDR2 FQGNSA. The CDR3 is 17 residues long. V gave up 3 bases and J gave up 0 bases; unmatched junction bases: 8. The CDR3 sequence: CASSFPRTGSSTDTQYF. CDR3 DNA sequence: TGTGCCAGCAGCTTCCCGCGGACAGGGTCTAGCACAGATACGCAGTATTTT. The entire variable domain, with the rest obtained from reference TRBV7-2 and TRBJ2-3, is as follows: GAGVSQSPSNKVTEKGKDVELRCDPISGHTALYWYRQSLGQGLEFLIYFQGNSAPDKSGLPSDRFSAERTGGSVSTLTIQRTQQEDSAVYLCASSFPRTGSSTDTQYFGPGTRLTVL.

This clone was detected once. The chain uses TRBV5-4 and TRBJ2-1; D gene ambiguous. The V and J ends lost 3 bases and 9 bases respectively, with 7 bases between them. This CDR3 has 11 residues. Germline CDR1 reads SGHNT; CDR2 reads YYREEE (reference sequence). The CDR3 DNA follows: TGTGCCAGCAGCTCCCCCGGTGAGCAGTTCTTC. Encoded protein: CASSSPGEQFF.

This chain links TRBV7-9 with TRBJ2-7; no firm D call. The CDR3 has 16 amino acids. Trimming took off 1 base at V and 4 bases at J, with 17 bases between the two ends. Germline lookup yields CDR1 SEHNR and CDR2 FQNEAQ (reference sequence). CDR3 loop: CASSLGPMAGYYEQYF. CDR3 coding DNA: TGTGCCAGCAGCTTAGGCCCAATGGCTGGATATTACGAGCAGTACTTC.

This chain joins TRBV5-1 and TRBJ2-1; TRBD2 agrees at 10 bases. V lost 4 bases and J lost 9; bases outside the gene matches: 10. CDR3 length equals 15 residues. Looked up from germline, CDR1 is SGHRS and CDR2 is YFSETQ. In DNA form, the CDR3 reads TGCGCCAGCAGCCCGACTCTAGCGGGAGAACGTGAGCAGTTCTTC. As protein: CASSPTLAGEREQFF. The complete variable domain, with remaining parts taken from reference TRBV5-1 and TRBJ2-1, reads KAGVTQTPRYLIKTRGQQVTLSCSPISGHRSVSWYQQTPGQGLQFLFEYFSETQRNKGNFPGRFSGRQFSNSRSEMNVSTLELGDSALYLCASSPTLAGEREQFFGPGTRLTVL.